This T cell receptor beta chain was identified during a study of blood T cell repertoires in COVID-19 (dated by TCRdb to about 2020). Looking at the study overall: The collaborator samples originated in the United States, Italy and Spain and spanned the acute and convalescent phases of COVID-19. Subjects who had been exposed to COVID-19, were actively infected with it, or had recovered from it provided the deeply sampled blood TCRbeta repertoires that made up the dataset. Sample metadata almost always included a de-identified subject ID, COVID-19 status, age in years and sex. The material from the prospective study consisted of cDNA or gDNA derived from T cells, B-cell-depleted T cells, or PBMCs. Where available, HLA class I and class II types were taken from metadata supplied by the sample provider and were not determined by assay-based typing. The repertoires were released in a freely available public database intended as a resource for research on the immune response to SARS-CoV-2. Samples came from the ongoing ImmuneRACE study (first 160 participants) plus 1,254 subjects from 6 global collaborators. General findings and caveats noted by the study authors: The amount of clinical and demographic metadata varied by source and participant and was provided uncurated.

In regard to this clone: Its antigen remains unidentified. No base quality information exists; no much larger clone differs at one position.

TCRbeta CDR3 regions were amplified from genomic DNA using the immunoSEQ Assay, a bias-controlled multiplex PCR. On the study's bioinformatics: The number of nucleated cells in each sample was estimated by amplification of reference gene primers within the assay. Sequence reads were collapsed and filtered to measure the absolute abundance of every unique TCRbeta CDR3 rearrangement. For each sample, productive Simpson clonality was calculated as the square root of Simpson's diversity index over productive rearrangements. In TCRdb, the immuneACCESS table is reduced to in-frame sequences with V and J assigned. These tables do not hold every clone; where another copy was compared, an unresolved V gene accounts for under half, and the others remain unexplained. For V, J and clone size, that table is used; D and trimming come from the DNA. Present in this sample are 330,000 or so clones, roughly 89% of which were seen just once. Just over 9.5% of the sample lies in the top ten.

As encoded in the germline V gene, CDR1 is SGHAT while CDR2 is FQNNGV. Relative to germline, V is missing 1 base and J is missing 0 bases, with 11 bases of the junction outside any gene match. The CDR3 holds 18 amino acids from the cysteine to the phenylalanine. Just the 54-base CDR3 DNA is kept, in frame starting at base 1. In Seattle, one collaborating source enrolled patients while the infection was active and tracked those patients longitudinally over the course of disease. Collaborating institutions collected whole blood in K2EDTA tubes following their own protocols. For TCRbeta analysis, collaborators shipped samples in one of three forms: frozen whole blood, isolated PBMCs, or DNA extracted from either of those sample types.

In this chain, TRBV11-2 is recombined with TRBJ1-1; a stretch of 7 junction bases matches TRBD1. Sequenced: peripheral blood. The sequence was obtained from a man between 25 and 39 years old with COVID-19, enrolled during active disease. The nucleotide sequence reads TGTGCCAGCAGCTTAGTCACCACAATGGGGACAGTGAACACTGAAGCTTTCTTT. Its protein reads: CASSLVTTMGTVNTEAFF.